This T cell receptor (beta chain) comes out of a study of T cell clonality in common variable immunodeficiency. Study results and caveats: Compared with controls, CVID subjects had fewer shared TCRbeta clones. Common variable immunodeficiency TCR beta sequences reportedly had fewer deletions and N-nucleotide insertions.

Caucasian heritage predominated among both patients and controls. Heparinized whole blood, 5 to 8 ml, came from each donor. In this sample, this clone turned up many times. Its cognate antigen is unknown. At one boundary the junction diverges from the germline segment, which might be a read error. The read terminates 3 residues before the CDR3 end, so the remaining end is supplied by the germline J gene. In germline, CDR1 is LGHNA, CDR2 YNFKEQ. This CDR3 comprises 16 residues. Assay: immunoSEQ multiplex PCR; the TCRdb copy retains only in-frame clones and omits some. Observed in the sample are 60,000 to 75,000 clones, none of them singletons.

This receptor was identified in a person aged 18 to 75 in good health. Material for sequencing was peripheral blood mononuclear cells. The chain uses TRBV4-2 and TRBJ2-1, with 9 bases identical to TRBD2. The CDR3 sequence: CASSQESGRTYNEQFF. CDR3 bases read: TGCGCCAGCAGCCAGGAAAGCGGGAGGACCTACAATGAG.